This is a list of T cell receptor beta chains from one sample in a study of blood T cells in healthy people across ages. TCRdb reprocessed the 5' RACE reads with MiXCR, giving one entry per CDR3 protein. The sample carries about 640,000 distinct CDR3 sequences, under 70% recorded once. Sequenced material: blood. Receptors originate from a man aged 55 to 70 in good health. CDR3s include the opening cysteine and the closing phenylalanine or tryptophan. The D gene is left open where the match is weak. Size is stated for part of the rows, as once, few or many counts, or as a class when the clone is expanded.

D	V	size	J	CDR3	DNA
TRBD1	TRBV6-1	.	TRBJ1-2	CASRASPGQGNYGYTF	TGTGCCAGCAGAGCTTCTCCGGGACAGGGAAACTATGGCTACACCTTC
.	TRBV11-2	.	TRBJ2-1	CASSLVSVEQFF	TGTGCCAGCAGCTTAGTGTCAGTTGAGCAGTTCTTC
TRBD2	TRBV12-3/TRBV12-4	.	TRBJ2-1	CASSFTGERGGDEQFF	TGTGCCAGCAGTTTTACGGGGGAACGGGGGGGGGATGAGCAGTTCTTC
.	TRBV3-1	.	TRBJ2-5	CASMAQETQYF	TGTGCCAGCATGGCCCAAGAGACCCAGTACTTC
.	TRBV20-1	.	TRBJ1-4	CSADFGEKLFF	TGCAGTGCTGACTTTGGGGAAAAACTGTTTTTT
TRBD2	TRBV5-1	.	TRBJ2-7	CASSYGLAASYEQYF	TGCGCCAGCAGCTACGGACTAGCGGCGTCCTACGAGCAGTACTTC
TRBD1	TRBV18	.	TRBJ1-4	CGSSPPNWAGQSEKLFF	TGTGGCAGCTCACCACCGAATTGGGCGGGACAGAGTGAAAAACTGTTTTTT
.	TRBV5-1	few	TRBJ2-6	CASSLFPIGAGANVLTF	TGCGCCAGCAGCTTGTTCCCTATCGGCGCTGGGGCCAACGTCCTGACTTTC
.	TRBV21-1	.	TRBJ2-7	CAIRTLIGYEQYF	TGTGCCATACGGACGTTGATTGGCTACGAGCAGTACTTC
.	TRBV20-1	few	TRBJ1-2	CSAHRFGDRRGYTF	TGCAGTGCTCACCGATTTGGGGACCGGAGGGGCTACACCTTC
TRBD2	TRBV6-5	.	TRBJ2-2	CASNSLGGKNTGELFF	TGTGCCAGCAACTCCCTCGGGGGGAAGAACACCGGGGAGCTGTTTTTT
.	TRBV10-3	few	TRBJ2-7	CAISGTTGATRREQYF	TGTGCCATCAGTGGGACTACAGGGGCCACCCGGCGCGAGCAGTACTTC
TRBD1	TRBV7-6	.	TRBJ2-5	CASSLAGQGAWIRRMRGETQYF	TGTGCCAGCAGCTTAGCGGGACAGGGGGCGTGGATCCGCCGAATGAGGGGAGAGACCCAGTACTTC
TRBD2	TRBV6-2/TRBV6-3	few	TRBJ2-1	CASSLGTTRYNEQFF	TGTGCCAGCAGCTTAGGGACTACTCGCTACAATGAGCAGTTCTTC
.	TRBV2	few	TRBJ2-5	CASTRKGEGETQYF	TGTGCCAGCACAAGAAAGGGGGAGGGAGAGACCCAGTACTTC
.	TRBV12-3/TRBV12-4	.	TRBJ2-1	CASSPRGRGDNEQFF	TGTGCCAGCAGCCCCCGGGGAAGGGGGGACAATGAGCAGTTCTTC
.	TRBV7-8	.	TRBJ1-6	CASSLAAGVSSYNSPLHF	TGTGCCAGCAGCTTAGCCGCGGGGGTGAGCTCCTATAATTCACCCCTCCACTTT
TRBD1	TRBV15	few	TRBJ2-4	CATRNRGSGTKNIQYF	TGTGCCACCAGAAACAGGGGAAGCGGAACCAAAAACATTCAGTACTTC
TRBD1	TRBV19	few	TRBJ2-2	CASSIHRGSTGELFF	TGTGCCAGTAGTATCCACAGGGGAAGCACCGGGGAGCTGTTTTTT
.	TRBV7-4	.	TRBJ2-5	CASSWRLREQYF	TGTGCCAGCTCTTGGCGTCTTCGGGAGCAGTACTTC